The table lists the clone carrying this T cell receptor (beta chain) with a few counts. The antigen is not known. Not enrolled were patients with uncontrolled infection, other autoimmune disease, pregnancy or lactation. Out of approximately 10 ml of fresh peripheral blood came the PBMCs. Germline V gene data show CDR1 as MNHNS and CDR2 as SASEGT. CDR3 length equals 14 residues. V dropped 7 bases and J dropped 4 bases, with 16 bases sitting between them. This entry comes from a study of T cells in Graves' hyperthyroidism and ophthalmopathy. Whole-study findings and limits: Blood also carried most thyroid clonotypes expanded above 0.001.

The TCR beta CDR3 regions underwent amplification using RNA transcripts as the source. During a first-round RT-PCR of the TCR CDR3, the HTBI primer set was used. TCRdb used MiXCR to reprocess the multiplex PCR reads, holding one entry per CDR3 protein. This sample has about half a million distinct CDR3 sequences, with roughly 25% found just once. The chain carries TRBV6-1 and TRBJ1-2, with D unresolved. This receptor was identified in a woman in her thirties with Graves' ophthalmopathy. The sample was blood. Here the CDR3 reads CASTLEVTLYGYTF. The CDR3 DNA sequence: TGTGCCAGCACTCTTGAGGTTACTCTCTATGGCTACACCTTC.